The 9 T cell receptor beta chains listed next were all sequenced from one sample in a study of beta chain features in type 1 diabetes. Antigens of these TCRs are unknown. Reverse transcription of all isolated RNA meant that expressed TCRB transcripts were sequenced. Sequencing was performed with immunoSEQ multiplex PCR; in TCRdb, only in-frame clones are kept and a portion is missing. The data show some 190,000 clones, roughly 8% seen once. Study-level points and caveats: Moderately but significantly shorter TCRB CDR3s were found in Type 1 diabetes patients in all four CD4+ subsets.

The sequenced sample was central memory CD4+ T cells from blood. These TCRs come from a woman in her 40s with type 1 diabetes.

This clone was seen repeatedly, ten times or more. The J gene is TRBJ1-2, the V gene TRBV4-2; D is perhaps TRBD1 (6 bases). Germline V lookup: CDR1 LGHNA, CDR2 YNFKEQ. The CDR3 spans 17 residues. Trimming left V 0 bases short and J 6 bases short, with 20 bases between. CDR3 loop: CASSQDPGGAYRDGYTF. CDR3 sequence (DNA): TGTGCCAGCAGCCAAGATCCCGGGGGGGCGTACAGAGATGGCTACACCTTC.

In this sample, this clone turned up many times. The chain recombines TRBV18 with TRBJ2-1, with 7 positions matching TRBD1. This CDR3 region has 13 residues. V lost 2 bases, J lost 5 bases, and 0 bases stayed unmatched. CDR1 and CDR2 (germline): KGHSH, LQKENI. The CDR3 region has the DNA TGTGCCAGCTCACCAGGACAGGACAATGAGCAGTTCTTC. It is translated as CASSPGQDNEQFF.

V and J are TRBV7-3 and TRBJ1-1; a weak D match, TRBD1 (6 bases). The V end lost 5 bases, the J end lost 5 bases, and 15 bases lay between the germline ends. Germline loops: CDR1 SGHTA, CDR2 FQGTGA. The CDR3 consists of 14 residues. CDR3 protein: CASSPGVGGTEAFF. CDR3 DNA: TGTGCCAGCAGCCCAGGGGTGGGAGGGACTGAAGCTTTCTTT.

The V and J genes are TRBV28 and TRBJ2-1; 7 bases fit TRBD2. Losses at the gene ends were 5 bases for V and 0 bases for J; bases not matched to a gene: 7. The CDR3 totals 16 residues. Germline loops: CDR1 MDHEN, CDR2 SYDVKM. In DNA form, the CDR3 reads TGTGCCAGCAGTGTACCCGGCGGGAGCTCCTACAATGAGCAGTTCTTC. Protein product: CASSVPGGSSYNEQFF.

This clone turned up a few times. V gene TRBV11-2 combines with J gene TRBJ2-2, with 10 nucleotides matching TRBD1. Looked up from germline, CDR1 is SGHAT and CDR2 is FQNNGV. The CDR3 totals 16 residues. J lost 3 bases, V lost 5 bases, and 6 bases had no gene match. The CDR3 coding sequence is TGTGCCAGCAGCCTCGGACAGGGGGTATACACCGGGGAGCTGTTTTTT. Residues: CASSLGQGVYTGELFF.

This sequence joins TRBV7-3 and TRBJ2-1; 11 positions agree with TRBD2. V lost 5 bases, J lost 4 bases, and 10 bases stayed unmatched. The CDR3 is made up of 17 amino acids. The V gene's germline CDR1 is SGHTA and CDR2 FQGTGA. The CDR3 protein is CASSATAGTSGYNEQFF. DNA of the CDR3: TGTGCCAGCAGCGCAACGGCCGGGACTAGCGGTTACAATGAGCAGTTCTTC.

This clone was counted only a few times. The chain has TRBV29-1 and TRBJ2-7, with D perhaps TRBD1 (6 bases). The CDR3 is 12 residues long. V shed 4 bases and J shed 3 bases, with 10 bases lying between them. Germline V lookup: CDR1 SQVTM, CDR2 ANQGSEA. The CDR3 sequence: CSVAGVSYEQYF. The DNA of the CDR3 is TGCAGCGTTGCAGGGGTAAGCTACGAGCAGTACTTC.

This rearrangement joins TRBV4-2 to TRBJ2-1; 11 nucleotides align to TRBD2. The CDR3 spans 16 residues. Per the germline V gene, CDR1 is LGHNA and CDR2 is YNFKEQ. V shed 0 bases, J shed 6 bases, and the junction held 4 bases outside the gene matches. The DNA of the CDR3 is TGTGCCAGCAGCCAAGATTGGCTAGCGGGGGGCAATGAGCAGTTCTTC. Its translation: CASSQDWLAGGNEQFF.

This rearrangement joins TRBV11-2 to TRBJ2-2; weak D call: TRBD1 (6 bases). V was trimmed by 5 bases and J by 5 bases, leaving 12 bases between them. Germline loops: CDR1 SGHAT, CDR2 FQNNGV. The CDR3 runs to 14 residues. CDR3 nucleotide sequence: TGTGCCAGCAGCAGGGGGACCACAACCGGGGAGCTGTTTTTT. Translation: CASSRGTTTGELFF.